The entry that follows covers one T cell receptor beta chain sequence. The sample belongs to a study of blood T cell repertoires in COVID-19. As for the study in general: COVID-19 samples, acute and convalescent, were from the United States, Italy and Spain. In each case, the material was cDNA or gDNA derived from T cells, B-cell-depleted T cells, or PBMCs.

The CDR3 runs to 12 residues. V was shortened by 9 bases and J by 5 bases, with 13 bases between the two germline ends. CDR1 and CDR2 from the germline V gene are SNHLY and FYNNEI. In the authors' workflow: Amplifying reference gene primers gave estimates of nucleated cell counts. The data were produced by immunoSEQ multiplex PCR, yet TCRdb's version contains in-frame clones alone and is incomplete. V and J calls and clone size are those listed in that table; D and trimming were worked out from the DNA. The table has 100,000 to 120,000 clones, around 68% seen once. The TCR sequence derives from a woman in her sixties with acute or convalescent COVID-19. The sequenced sample consisted of peripheral blood. V gene TRBV2 combines with J gene TRBJ2-5, with D perhaps TRBD1 (6 bases). In DNA form, the CDR3 reads TGTGCCAGTAGCTTTCAGGGGGAGACCCAGTACTTC. Translating gives CASSFQGETQYF.